These 18 T cell receptor beta chains were sequenced from one sample in a study of shared clonotypes between healthy human individuals. The protocol was immunoSEQ multiplex PCR, while the TCRdb copy is restricted to in-frame clones and leaves out a portion. Among approximately 2,000,000 clones, less than 95% were seen once, and the ten largest hold around 0.4%. The sample comprised naive CD4+ T cells from PBMCs. Subset of the sample: CD45RA+ positively selected. All receptors come from a man between 18 and 29 years old in good health. Some clones in this sample may be carry-over from other donors' samples.

V is TRBV28 and J is TRBJ1-5; D gene unclear. The CDR3 contains 13 residues. CDR1 MDHEN and CDR2 SYDVKM come from the germline V gene. With 5 bases removed from V and 7 bases from J, the gap between germline ends came to 12 bases. This chain's CDR3 is CASSGLARQPQHF. The CDR3 DNA follows: TGTGCCAGCAGTGGGCTCGCCCGGCAGCCCCAGCATTTT.

This sequence joins TRBV29-1 and TRBJ2-7; 7 nucleotides line up with TRBD2. Trimming cost V 4 bases and J 3 bases; bases outside gene matches: 6. The germline V gene encodes CDR1 SQVTM and CDR2 ANQGSEA. This CDR3 is 13 amino acids long. The CDR3 region has the DNA TGCAGCGTTGTATCCCGGACTAGCTACGAGCAGTACTTC. This gives the protein CSVVSRTSYEQYF.

This sequence joins TRBV19 and TRBJ2-3; weak D call: TRBD1 (6 bases). V was shortened by 4 bases and J by 4 bases, with 6 bases between the two germline ends. The germline CDR1 and CDR2 sequences are LNHDA and SQIVND (reference sequence). The CDR3 sequence is 12 residues long. The CDR3 spells CASSNRADTQYF. The CDR3 coding sequence is TGTGCCAGTAGTAACAGGGCAGATACGCAGTATTTT.

This clone has just one count. The chain recombines TRBV6-1 with TRBJ1-2, with D unresolved. The CDR3 runs to 12 residues. The germline V gene encodes CDR1 MNHNS and CDR2 SASEGT. Trimming left V 2 bases short and J 3 bases short, with 4 bases between. The chain's CDR3 is CASSELYYGYTF. DNA of the CDR3: TGTGCCAGCAGTGAATTATACTATGGCTACACCTTC.

The genes are TRBV5-1 and TRBJ2-2, with D possibly TRBD2 on 6 matching bases. V lost 3 bases and J lost 5, with 11 bases in between. The CDR3 sequence is 14 residues long. Germline lookup yields CDR1 SGHRS and CDR2 YFSETQ. The DNA of the CDR3 is TGCGCCAGCAGCTCGACTAGTTCGACCGGGGAGCTGTTTTTT. Translated, it gives CASSSTSSTGELFF.

The rearrangement joins TRBV4-3 to TRBJ2-1, with 11 positions matching TRBD2. CDR3 size: 16 residues. Trimming took 3 bases from V and 6 from J; bases not matched to a gene: 7. Per germline, CDR1 LGHNA and CDR2 YSLEER. As DNA, the CDR3 is TGCGCCAGCAGCCATTTAGCGGGAGGGAGACTCAATGAGCAGTTCTTC. Translating it yields CASSHLAGGRLNEQFF.

The rearrangement uses TRBV19 and TRBJ2-3; a weak D match, TRBD1 (6 bases). Deletions cut 0 bases from V and 2 bases from J, with 15 bases between. Germline V gene data show CDR1 as LNHDA and CDR2 as SQIVND (reference sequence). This CDR3 contains 17 residues. CDR3 protein: CASSIDIVRGTTDTQYF. CDR3 nucleotides: TGTGCCAGTAGTATAGATATCGTCAGGGGTACCACAGATACGCAGTATTTT.

The rearrangement links TRBV25-1 to TRBJ2-5; TRBD1 might be the D (6 bases). The CDR3 has 15 residues. Trimming removed 6 bases from V and 5 bases from J, with 19 bases in between. The germline gives CDR1 MGHDK, CDR2 SYGVNS. This CDR3 is CASSRSRGLVETQYF. In nucleotides, the CDR3 is TGTGCCAGCAGCAGGAGCAGGGGTTTGGTGGAGACCCAGTACTTC.

The chain recombines TRBV5-3 with TRBJ2-7; the match to TRBD2 covers 9 bases. TRBV5-3 is an ORF, with its function uncertain. V lost 1 base and J lost 4; bases outside the gene matches: 12. The CDR3 is 17 amino acids. CDR3 residues: CARSLSRLSGSLYEQYF. The CDR3 nucleotides read TGTGCCAGAAGCTTGTCGCGTCTTAGCGGGAGTCTTTACGAGCAGTACTTC.

The chain links TRBV5-1 to TRBJ2-5, with 12 bases matching TRBD2. Germline CDR1 and CDR2: SGHRS and YFSETQ. V lost 0 bases to trimming and J lost 5 bases; unmatched junction nucleotides: 8. CDR3 length equals 17 residues. The CDR3 nucleotides are TGCGCCAGCAGCTTGGCTCTAGCGGGAGGGCCTGGTGAGACCCAGTACTTC. Its protein product is CASSLALAGGPGETQYF.

The genes are TRBV7-8 and TRBJ2-7; D is possibly TRBD2 (6 bases). V was pared by 5 bases and J by 7 bases, with 18 bases between. Germline loops: CDR1 SGHVS, CDR2 FQNEAQ. The CDR3 has 14 amino acids. CDR3 nucleotides: TGTGCCAGCAGCCGGGACTGGAAACTCCGAGAGCAGTACTTC. Protein: CASSRDWKLREQYF.

This clone was counted a single time. The chain carries TRBV7-8 and TRBJ1-1, with TRBD1 as a possible D gene (5 bases). Germline CDR1 is SGHVS and CDR2 is FQNEAQ. V shed 2 bases and J shed 1 base, with 17 bases lying between them. This CDR3 is built from 17 residues. CDR3 sequence reads: CASSLKRGLTPNTEAFF. The CDR3 DNA is TGTGCCAGCAGCTTAAAACGGGGCCTGACCCCGAACACTGAAGCTTTCTTT.

This chain uses TRBV6-1 with TRBJ1-5; perhaps TRBD1 as D (6 bases). Trimming took 1 base from V and 7 from J, leaving 17 bases between them. Looked up from germline, CDR1 is MNHNS and CDR2 is SASEGT. The CDR3 is 16 amino acids. CDR3 region: CASSEGDHGGGQPQHF. CDR3 coding DNA: TGTGCCAGCAGTGAAGGAGATCACGGGGGCGGGCAGCCCCAGCATTTT.

In the case of this clone: The same CDR3 also results from other DNA sequences found in this sample. The chain has TRBV19 and TRBJ1-2; 8 bases match TRBD1. This CDR3 region has 13 residues. CDR1 LNHDA and CDR2 SQIVND come from the germline V gene (reference sequence). The V segment lost 6 bases and the J segment 3 bases; nucleotides outside the gene matches: 3. CDR3: CASRTDRDYGYTF. The CDR3 DNA reads TGTGCCAGTAGGACGGACAGGGACTATGGCTACACCTTC.

This sequence joins TRBV30 and TRBJ1-1; weak D call: TRBD1 (5 bases). The V gene's germline CDR1 is GTSNPN and CDR2 SVGIG (reference sequence). The V gene lost 4 bases and the J gene lost 1 base, with 13 bases spanning the gap. The CDR3 contains 14 residues. CDR3 nucleotides: TGTGCCTGGACCCCGCGGGGACCGAACACTGAAGCTTTCTTT. Translated: CAWTPRGPNTEAFF.

In its sample, this clone was seen once. The chain carries TRBV7-8 and TRBJ2-7; 11 bases match TRBD2. The CDR3 is made up of 19 amino acids. Germline V CDR1 and CDR2: SGHVS, FQNEAQ. Germline trimming cut 2 bases from V and 4 bases from J; bases unmatched to any gene: 16. The CDR3 sequence is CASSLRTSGRRSRLYEQYF. As DNA, the CDR3 is TGTGCCAGCAGCTTAAGGACTAGCGGGCGAAGGTCCCGATTATACGAGCAGTACTTC.

This chain uses TRBV5-1 with TRBJ1-1; D is uncertain. The CDR3 length is 15 residues. The germline V gene has CDR1 SGHRS and CDR2 YFSETQ. V dropped 3 bases and J dropped 5 bases, with 17 bases sitting between them. The CDR3 is CASSSNPQDRTEAFF. DNA of the CDR3: TGCGCCAGCAGCTCTAACCCTCAAGATCGGACTGAAGCTTTCTTT.

This sequence joins TRBV6-6 and TRBJ1-5; 8 nucleotides line up with TRBD1. V lost 5 bases to trimming and J lost 5 bases; unmatched junction nucleotides: 2. There are 13 residues in the CDR3. Germline V gene sequence: CDR1 MNHNY, CDR2 SVGAGI (reference sequence). CDR3 coding DNA: TGTGCCAGCAGTGCAGGGGGCGATCAGCCCCAGCATTTT. Amino acids: CASSAGGDQPQHF.